Shown below are 25 T cell receptor beta chains from a single sample sequenced in a study of cytomegalovirus exposure and HLA in healthy donors. Primers: 60 Vbeta forward and 13 Jbeta reverse. TCRdb keeps only in-frame clones here, not all; method: immunoSEQ multiplex PCR. The data show 90,000 or so clones, about 80% seen once. Sample: PBMCs. These receptors were obtained from a woman in her 50s in good health and CMV-seropositive.

In its sample, this clone was seen a few times. The rearrangement links TRBV7-3 to TRBJ2-2; D is possibly TRBD2 (5 bases). Trimming stripped 5 bases from V and 3 bases from J, with 7 bases between. Looked up from germline, CDR1 is SGHTA and CDR2 is FQGTGA. The CDR3 sequence is 13 residues long. CDR3 bases: TGTGCCAGCAGCCACGGGGACACCGGGGAGCTGTTTTTT. Translating it yields CASSHGDTGELFF.

The chain links TRBV4-1 to TRBJ2-5; the D gene is possibly TRBD2 (7 bases). The germline gives CDR1 MGHRA, CDR2 YSYEKL. This CDR3 is built from 14 residues. Trimming pared 5 bases from V and 5 bases from J, leaving 15 bases between. The CDR3 is CASSLGGAGETQYF. The CDR3 DNA follows: TGCGCCAGCAGCTTGGGGGGGGCAGGGGAGACCCAGTACTTC.

The chain uses TRBV2 and TRBJ1-5, with D possibly matching TRBD1 (5 bases). CDR1 is SNHLY, CDR2 FYNNEI, per germline. This CDR3 region has 16 residues. V gave up 2 bases and J gave up 11 bases, with 22 bases separating them. DNA of the CDR3: TGTGCCAGCAGTGAATACCGGCGGACATCAATGAGAGCCCAGCATTTT. As protein: CASSEYRRTSMRAQHF.

The chain combines TRBV11-3 with TRBJ1-2; D possibly corresponds to TRBD1 (5 bases). Germline values: CDR1 SGHNT, CDR2 YENEEA. Trimming pared 3 bases from V and 5 bases from J, leaving 16 bases between. This CDR3 comprises 15 residues. Here the CDR3 reads CASSFQRGKDYGYTF. The CDR3 DNA is TGTGCCAGCAGCTTCCAGCGGGGGAAAGATTATGGCTACACCTTC.

The chain recombines TRBV5-4 with TRBJ2-3; D is unclear. This CDR3 has 15 residues. CDR1 and CDR2 (germline): SGHNT, YYREEE (reference sequence). V lost 4 bases and J 2 bases, leaving 14 bases between the germline ends. DNA of the CDR3: TGTGCCAGCAGCGCCACTACACATAACACAGATACGCAGTATTTT. This translates into CASSATTHNTDTQYF.

The J gene is TRBJ2-5, the V gene TRBV27; D call uncertain. The CDR3 is made up of 13 amino acids. The germline V gene encodes CDR1 MNHEY and CDR2 SMNVEV (reference sequence). V was shortened by 2 bases and J by 2 bases, with 6 bases between the two germline ends. The CDR3 loop reads CASSLRIQETQYF. The CDR3 bases are TGTGCCAGCAGTTTACGTATACAAGAGACCCAGTACTTC.

This clone was observed a single time. The chain recombines TRBV27 with TRBJ2-5, with D possibly TRBD1 on 5 matching bases. Trimming cost V 3 bases and J 5 bases, with 13 bases left between them. The CDR3 runs to 14 residues. Germline values: CDR1 MNHEY, CDR2 SMNVEV (reference sequence). The CDR3 is CASSFQGRAETQYF. The CDR3, as DNA: TGTGCCAGCAGTTTTCAGGGCAGGGCGGAGACCCAGTACTTC.

J is TRBJ2-3 and V is TRBV4-2; tentative D call: TRBD2 (6 bases). Trimming removed 1 base at V and 5 bases at J, with 16 bases between. Germline loops: CDR1 LGHNA, CDR2 YNFKEQ. This CDR3 region has 16 residues. The CDR3 DNA is TGTGCCAGCAGCCAAGGGGGACTCCTAGGTGGAGATACGCAGTATTTT. Translated, it gives CASSQGGLLGGDTQYF.

This clone was picked up a small number of times. The CDR3 reads CASTPWGGSNQPQHF. The DNA for the CDR3 is TGTGCCAGCACCCCTTGGGGGGGAAGCAATCAGCCCCAGCATTTT. The rearrangement uses TRBV6-1 and TRBJ1-5; D is possibly TRBD1 (5 bases). The CDR3 covers 15 residues. V gave up 7 bases and J gave up 1 base, with 14 bases separating them. From germline, CDR1 is MNHNS and CDR2 SASEGT.

V is TRBV7-8 and J is TRBJ2-5, with 13 bases identical to TRBD2. There are 16 residues in the CDR3. From germline, CDR1 is SGHVS and CDR2 FQNEAQ. V shed 5 bases and J 3 bases; nucleotides not matched to a gene: 6. In DNA form, the CDR3 reads TGTGCCAGCAGCCGGACTAGCGGGAGAGGGGAAGAGACCCAGTACTTC. Translating gives CASSRTSGRGEETQYF.

This clone came up a few times. One end of the junction fails to match germline, which may point to a read error. The chain recombines TRBV4-1 with TRBJ1-2; D possibly corresponds to TRBD1 (5 bases). Germline V gene lookup returns CDR1 MGHRA and CDR2 YSYEKL. The CDR3 covers 15 residues. This CDR3 is CASSLQVPNNYGYTF. In DNA, the CDR3 is TGTGCCAGCAGCCTACAGGTTCCTAATAACTATGGCTACACCTTC.

J is TRBJ2-7 and V is TRBV5-1, with D possibly TRBD2 on 7 matching bases. The CDR3 runs to 18 residues. Germline assignment: CDR1 SGHRS and CDR2 YFSETQ. V dropped 0 bases and J dropped 4 bases, with 23 bases sitting between them. CDR3 residues: CASSLVRLRRGPRYEQYF. The CDR3 DNA follows: TGCGCCAGCAGCTTGGTGCGGTTGAGGCGGGGGCCGAGGTACGAGCAGTACTTC.

This chain links TRBV18 with TRBJ2-5, with TRBD1 as a possible D gene (5 bases). The CDR3 is 17 residues long. Trimming took 3 bases from V and 7 from J, leaving 24 bases between them. In germline, CDR1 is KGHSH, CDR2 LQKENI. CDR3 bases: TGTGCCAGCTCACCCGCCGGGTCAGGGAAAGCGTTCGGGACCCAGTACTTC. Protein sequence: CASSPAGSGKAFGTQYF.

The rearrangement links TRBV11-2 to TRBJ2-5; the D is unclear. The CDR3 contains 17 residues. V dropped 1 base and J dropped 1 base, with 16 bases sitting between them. The germline CDR1 and CDR2 sequences are SGHAT and FQNNGV. The CDR3, as DNA: TGTGCCAGCAGCTTAGGGCTGGCTCAAATGTCCCAAGAGACCCAGTACTTC. Amino acid sequence: CASSLGLAQMSQETQYF. The variable domain in full, with the rest retrieved from reference TRBV11-2 and TRBJ2-5, is EAGVAQSPRYKIIEKRQSVAFWCNPISGHATLYWYQQILGQGPKLLIQFQNNGVVDDSQLPKDRFSAERLKGVDSTLKIQPAKLEDSAVYLCASSLGLAQMSQETQYFGPGTRLLVL.

The rearrangement joins TRBV6-5 to TRBJ1-5, with no clear D. The V end was cut by 6 bases, the J end by 8 bases, with 11 bases between. The germline V gene encodes CDR1 MNHEY and CDR2 SVGAGI. The length of the CDR3 is 12 residues. CDR3 loop: CASSRTGEPQHF. Written as DNA, the CDR3 is TGTGCCAGCAGCCGGACTGGGGAGCCCCAGCATTTT.

The chain carries TRBV2 and TRBJ2-1, with a weak D call TRBD2 (5 bases). The ends were cut back, 9 bases at V and 8 bases at J, with 14 bases in the middle. CDR3 length: 12 amino acids. The V gene's germline CDR1 is SNHLY and CDR2 FYNNEI. Here the CDR3 reads CASGLGGYEQFF. In DNA, the CDR3 is TGTGCCAGTGGGTTGGGCGGGTATGAGCAGTTCTTC. Using reference TRBV2 and TRBJ2-1 for the parts outside the CDR3, the full variable domain is EPEVTQTPSHQVTQMGQEVILRCVPISNHLYFYWYRQILGQKVEFLVSFYNNEISEKSEIFDDQFSVERPDGSNFTLKIRSTKLEDSAMYFCASGLGGYEQFFGPGTRLTVL.

The chain recombines TRBV2 with TRBJ2-5; the D gene is possibly TRBD1 (6 bases). This CDR3 comprises 14 residues. The germline gives CDR1 SNHLY, CDR2 FYNNEI. Trimming took 6 bases from V and 1 from J, leaving 12 bases between them. CDR3 amino acids: CASREQGLQETQYF. DNA for the CDR3: TGTGCCAGCAGGGAACAGGGTCTCCAAGAGACCCAGTACTTC.

V and J are TRBV12-5 and TRBJ2-1, with D tentatively TRBD2 (5 bases). CDR3 length: 12 residues. V lost 7 bases, J lost 7 bases, and 11 bases lay in between. Germline-derived CDR1 and CDR2 are LGHNT and FRNRAP. CDR3 loop: CASARGSNEQFF. The CDR3 region has the DNA TGTGCTAGTGCCCGGGGATCAAATGAGCAGTTCTTC.

The rearrangement joins TRBV5-1 to TRBJ2-2; D gene unclear. The germline gives CDR1 SGHRS, CDR2 YFSETQ. Trimming took 2 bases from V and 7 from J, leaving 9 bases between them. The CDR3 is made up of 13 amino acids. Here the CDR3 reads CASSFEPGGELFF. The CDR3 DNA sequence: TGCGCCAGCAGCTTCGAGCCGGGCGGGGAGCTGTTTTTT.

A remark on this clone: A read error may produce the germline difference seen at one junction end. CDR3 sequence (DNA): TGTGCCAGCAGTGTCCAGGGAAACTCTGGCTACACCTTC. It codes for CASSVQGNSGYTF. J is TRBJ1-2 and V is TRBV25-1; D perhaps matches TRBD1 (5 bases). This CDR3 contains 13 residues. Germline V gene sequence: CDR1 MGHDK, CDR2 SYGVNS.

This clone was counted a few times. The rearrangement joins TRBV6-1 to TRBJ1-4; tentative D call: TRBD1 (5 bases). Trimming took off 5 bases at V and 8 bases at J, with 15 bases between the two ends. Germline CDR1 and CDR2: MNHNS and SASEGT. This CDR3 region has 14 residues. The CDR3 reads CASSFRGKTEKLFF. The DNA for the CDR3 is TGTGCCAGCAGTTTCCGGGGGAAGACGGAAAAACTGTTTTTT.

This CDR3 is CASSRGGGSPDEKLFF. The CDR3 DNA follows: TGCGCCAGCAGCAGGGGGGGAGGGAGTCCAGATGAAAAACTGTTTTTT. This chain connects TRBV5-1 to TRBJ1-4, with D possibly TRBD1 on 6 matching bases. Trimming shortened V by 4 bases and J by 6 bases, and 19 bases separated the two germline ends. CDR1 is SGHRS and CDR2 is YFSETQ in the germline V gene. The length of the CDR3 is 16 residues. The full variable domain, completed using reference TRBV5-1 and TRBJ1-4, is KAGVTQTPRYLIKTRGQQVTLSCSPISGHRSVSWYQQTPGQGLQFLFEYFSETQRNKGNFPGRFSGRQFSNSRSEMNVSTLELGDSALYLCASSRGGGSPDEKLFFGSGTQLSVL.

CDR3 in amino acids: CASSLTGTLNEQFF. The CDR3 DNA reads TGTGCCAGCAGCTTAACCGGGACTTTGAATGAGCAGTTCTTC. The chain carries TRBV7-3 and TRBJ2-1; tentatively, D is TRBD2 (6 bases). The CDR3 spans 14 residues. Germline V lookup: CDR1 SGHTA, CDR2 FQGTGA. The V end was cut by 0 bases, the J end by 7 bases, with 10 bases between.

CDR3: CASSLGGLTEAFF. CDR3 DNA sequence: TGCGCCAGCAGCTTGGGGGGGCTCACTGAAGCTTTCTTT. The V gene is TRBV5-1, the J gene TRBJ1-1; a possible D gene is TRBD1 (6 bases). The length of the CDR3 is 13 residues. Germline CDR1 SGHRS, CDR2 YFSETQ. With 0 bases removed from V and 4 bases from J, the gap between germline ends came to 7 bases.

This chain uses TRBV6-1 with TRBJ2-7, with 7 bases aligning to TRBD2. From germline, CDR1 is MNHNS and CDR2 SASEGT. This CDR3 spans 13 amino acids. V gave up 2 bases and J gave up 6 bases; unmatched junction bases: 4. The CDR3 region is CASSERGGIEQYV. The CDR3 nucleotides read TGTGCCAGCAGTGAACGCGGGGGTATCGAGCAGTACGTC.